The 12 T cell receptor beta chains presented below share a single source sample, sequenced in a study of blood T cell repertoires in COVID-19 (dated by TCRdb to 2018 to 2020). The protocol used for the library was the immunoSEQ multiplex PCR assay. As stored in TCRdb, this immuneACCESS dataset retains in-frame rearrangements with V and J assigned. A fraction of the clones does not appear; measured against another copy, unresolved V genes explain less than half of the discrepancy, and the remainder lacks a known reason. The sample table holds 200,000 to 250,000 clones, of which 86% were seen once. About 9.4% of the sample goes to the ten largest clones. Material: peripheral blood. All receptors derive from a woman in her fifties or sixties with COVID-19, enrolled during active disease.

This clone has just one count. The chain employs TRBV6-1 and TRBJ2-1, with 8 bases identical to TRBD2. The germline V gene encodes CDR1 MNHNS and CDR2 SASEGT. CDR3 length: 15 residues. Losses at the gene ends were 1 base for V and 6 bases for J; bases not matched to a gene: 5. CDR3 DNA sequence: TGTGCCAGCAGTGAAGTAGCGGGGACGCTCAATGAGCAGTTCTTC. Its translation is CASSEVAGTLNEQFF.

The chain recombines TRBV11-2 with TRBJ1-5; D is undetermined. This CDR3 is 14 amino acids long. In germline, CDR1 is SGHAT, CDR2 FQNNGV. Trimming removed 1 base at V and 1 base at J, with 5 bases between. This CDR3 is CASSLGRSNQPQHF. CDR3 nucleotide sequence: TGTGCCAGCAGCTTAGGGAGGAGCAATCAGCCCCAGCATTTT. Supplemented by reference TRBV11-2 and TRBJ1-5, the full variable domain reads EAGVAQSPRYKIIEKRQSVAFWCNPISGHATLYWYQQILGQGPKLLIQFQNNGVVDDSQLPKDRFSAERLKGVDSTLKIQPAKLEDSAVYLCASSLGRSNQPQHFGDGTRLSIL.

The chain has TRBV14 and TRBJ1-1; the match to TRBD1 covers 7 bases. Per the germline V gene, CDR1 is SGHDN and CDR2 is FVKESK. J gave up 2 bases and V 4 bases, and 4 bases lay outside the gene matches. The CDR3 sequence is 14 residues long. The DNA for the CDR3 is TGTGCCAGCAGCCTCAGACAGGGCAACACTGAAGCTTTCTTT. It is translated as CASSLRQGNTEAFF.

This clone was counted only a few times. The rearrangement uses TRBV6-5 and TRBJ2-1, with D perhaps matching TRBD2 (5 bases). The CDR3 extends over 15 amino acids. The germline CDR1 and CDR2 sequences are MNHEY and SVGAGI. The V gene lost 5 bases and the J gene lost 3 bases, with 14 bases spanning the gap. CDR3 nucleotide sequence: TGTGCCAGCAGTAAAACTAGGAGCGGCTACAATGAGCAGTTCTTC. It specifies CASSKTRSGYNEQFF.

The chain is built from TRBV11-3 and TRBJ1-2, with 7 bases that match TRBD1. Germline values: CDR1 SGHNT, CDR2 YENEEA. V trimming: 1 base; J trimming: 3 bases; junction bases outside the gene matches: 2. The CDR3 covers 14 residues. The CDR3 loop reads CASSLGGTDYGYTF. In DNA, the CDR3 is TGTGCCAGCAGCTTAGGAGGGACAGACTATGGCTACACCTTC.

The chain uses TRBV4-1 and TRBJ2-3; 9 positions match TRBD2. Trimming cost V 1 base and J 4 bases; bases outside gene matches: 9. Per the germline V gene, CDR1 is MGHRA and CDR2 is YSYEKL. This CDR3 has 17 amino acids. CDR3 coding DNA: TGCGCCAGCAGCCAAGTGGGTAAAGAGCGGGGGGCAGATACGCAGTATTTT. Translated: CASSQVGKERGADTQYF.

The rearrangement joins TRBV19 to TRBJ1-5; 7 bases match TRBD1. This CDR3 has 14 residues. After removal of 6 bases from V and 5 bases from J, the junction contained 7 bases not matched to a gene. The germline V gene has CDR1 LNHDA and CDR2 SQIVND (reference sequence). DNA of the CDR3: TGTGCCAGTAGGATCCTTCAGGGGGATCAGCCCCAGCATTTT. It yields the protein CASRILQGDQPQHF.

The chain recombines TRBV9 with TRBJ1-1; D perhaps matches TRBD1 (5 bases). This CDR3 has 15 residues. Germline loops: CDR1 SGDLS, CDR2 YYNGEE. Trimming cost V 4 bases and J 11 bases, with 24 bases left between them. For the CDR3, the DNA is TGTGCCAGCAGCCCCTATGGGGCTTTATCTTTGGATGCTTTCTTT. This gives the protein CASSPYGALSLDAFF.

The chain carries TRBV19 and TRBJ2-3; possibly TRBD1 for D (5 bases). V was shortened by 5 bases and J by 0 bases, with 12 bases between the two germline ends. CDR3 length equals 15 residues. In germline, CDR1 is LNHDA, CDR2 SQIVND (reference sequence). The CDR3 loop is CASSSYRISTDTQYF. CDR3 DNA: TGTGCCAGTAGTTCCTACAGGATTAGCACAGATACGCAGTATTTT.

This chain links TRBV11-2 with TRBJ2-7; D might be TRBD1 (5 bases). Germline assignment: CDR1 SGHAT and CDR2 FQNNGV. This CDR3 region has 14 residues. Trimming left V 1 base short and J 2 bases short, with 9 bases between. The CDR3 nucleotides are TGTGCCAGCAGCTTAGTAGACAGTACCTACGAGCAGTACGTC. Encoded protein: CASSLVDSTYEQYV.

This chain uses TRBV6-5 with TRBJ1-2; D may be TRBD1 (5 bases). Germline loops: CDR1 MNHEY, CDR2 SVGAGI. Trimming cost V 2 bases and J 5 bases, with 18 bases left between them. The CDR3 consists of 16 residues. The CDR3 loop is CASSYGAVNELYGYTF. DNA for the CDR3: TGTGCCAGCAGTTACGGGGCAGTTAACGAACTATATGGCTACACCTTC.

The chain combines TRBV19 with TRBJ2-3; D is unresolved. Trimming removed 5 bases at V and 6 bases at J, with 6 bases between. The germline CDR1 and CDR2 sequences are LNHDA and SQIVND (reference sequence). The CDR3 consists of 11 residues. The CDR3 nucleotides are TGTGCCAGTAGTTCCGGGGATACGCAGTATTTT. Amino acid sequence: CASSSGDTQYF. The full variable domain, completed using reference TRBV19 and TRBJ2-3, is DGGITQSPKYLFRKEGQNVTLSCEQNLNHDAMYWYRQDPGQGLRLIYYSQIVNDFQKGDIAEGYSVSREKKESFPLTVTSAQKNPTAFYLCASSSGDTQYFGPGTRLTVL.